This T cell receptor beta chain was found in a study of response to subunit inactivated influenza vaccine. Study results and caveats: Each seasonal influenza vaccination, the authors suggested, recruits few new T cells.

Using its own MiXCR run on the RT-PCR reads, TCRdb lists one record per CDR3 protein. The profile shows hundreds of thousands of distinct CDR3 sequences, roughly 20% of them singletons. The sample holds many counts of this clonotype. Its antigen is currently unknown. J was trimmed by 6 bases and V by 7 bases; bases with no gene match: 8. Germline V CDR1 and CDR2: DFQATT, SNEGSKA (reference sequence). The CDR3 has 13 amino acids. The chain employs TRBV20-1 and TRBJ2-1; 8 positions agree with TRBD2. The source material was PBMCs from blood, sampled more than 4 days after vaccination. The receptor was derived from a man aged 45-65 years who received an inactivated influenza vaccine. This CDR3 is CSGGRLQGNEQFF. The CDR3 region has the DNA TGCAGTGGCGGGAGGCTTCAGGGCAATGAGCAGTTCTTC.